This TCR beta chain was recovered during a study of human T cells and chemical hapten exposure. The overall study: Among samples, TCR yields varied mainly because of small differences in pooled library volume. Study-wide points: Patch test score rose with PT1 expanded TCRs, significant at 8, 16, 32, not 4. TCRs above 1 in 1000 frequency stayed constant with DPC sensitization.

Sample time point: patch test 2, 6 weeks after DPC sensitization. Documented treatment: therapeutic diphenylcyclopropenone sensitization with weekly scalp DPC. Regarding this clonotype: The antigen is not known.

V was pared by 6 bases and J by 6 bases, with 4 bases of the junction left unmatched. The CDR3 has 14 amino acids. Germline-derived CDR1 and CDR2 are MNHEY and SMNVEV (reference sequence). TCRdb recomputed calls from the RACE reads with MiXCR, one row per CDR3 protein. The sample includes about 96,000 distinct CDR3 sequences, approximately 9.3% of them seen just once. This receptor was identified in a woman between 35 and 50 years old with alopecia areata. Some clones in this sample may be carry-over from other donors' samples. The specimen comprised whole blood, sampled in connection with sensitization to the hapten diphenylcyclopropenone (DPC). V and J are TRBV27 and TRBJ2-1, with TRBD1 matching 11 bases. DNA of the CDR3: TGTGCCAGCAGGGGACAGGGGGTAATCAATGAGCAGTTCTTC. Its protein is CASRGQGVINEQFF.